Below, 32 T cell receptor beta chains from the same sample are listed, as sequenced in a study of shared clonotypes between healthy human individuals. Clones were read by immunoSEQ multiplex PCR, and TCRdb kept only the in-frame ones, dropping some. The sample comprises more than 400,000 clones, around 95% of which are singletons, and around 0.067% rests with the top ten. The sequenced sample consisted of naive CD4+ T cells sorted from blood. Indicated subset: CD45RA+ positively selected. These receptors all come from a woman aged 25 to 45 in good health.

This clone was recorded once. The V call is TRBV28, the J call TRBJ2-7, with 7 bases fitting TRBD1. The junction had 18 bases not matched to a gene; V was cut back by 6 bases and J by 7 bases. The CDR3 extends over 16 amino acids. The germline V gene has CDR1 MDHEN and CDR2 SYDVKM. CDR3 nucleotides: TGTGCCAGCAGCTCCCGGGTCGCGCCCCGGACAGGAGAGCAGTACTTC. The encoded protein is CASSSRVAPRTGEQYF.

This chain connects TRBV6-5 to TRBJ1-2; D may be TRBD1 (5 bases). The CDR3 length is 12 residues. V was cut by 6 bases and J by 8 bases, with 13 bases left in between. CDR1 and CDR2 (germline): MNHEY, SVGAGI. The CDR3 reads CASSQGASGYTF. The CDR3 bases are TGTGCCAGCAGCCAAGGGGCAAGCGGCTACACCTTC.

CDR3 region: CASSDQSPSGRLREQYF. The DNA for the CDR3 is TGCGCCAGCAGTGACCAATCTCCTAGCGGGAGGCTACGGGAGCAGTACTTC. J is TRBJ2-7 and V is TRBV10-1; 11 bases fit TRBD2. The CDR3 extends over 17 amino acids. CDR1 and CDR2 (germline): WNHNN, SYGVQD (reference sequence). Unmatched junction bases numbered 14, after V lost 3 bases and J lost 7 bases.

The chain carries TRBV9 and TRBJ2-7; perhaps D is TRBD1 or TRBD2 (5 bases each). The germline V gene has CDR1 SGDLS and CDR2 YYNGEE. The ends were cut back, 0 bases at V and 1 base at J, with 11 bases in the middle. CDR3 length: 15 amino acids. The CDR3 loop is CASSVGGDRSYEQYF. Written as DNA, the CDR3 is TGTGCCAGCAGCGTAGGGGGAGACAGATCCTACGAGCAGTACTTC.

The chain has TRBV7-7 and TRBJ2-5; no definite D call. Germline values: CDR1 SSHAT, CDR2 FNYEAQ (reference sequence). The CDR3 contains 13 residues. Trimming stripped 3 bases from V and 2 bases from J, with 7 bases between. The CDR3 sequence: CASSFSPQETQYF. The DNA for the CDR3 is TGTGCCAGCAGCTTTTCACCACAAGAGACCCAGTACTTC.

In nucleotides, the CDR3 is TGTGCCAGCAGCTTACAACTCCCCAGCGAGCAGTACTTC. Its translation is CASSLQLPSEQYF. This sequence joins TRBV5-4 and TRBJ2-7; D unresolved. The CDR3 length is 13 residues. V was trimmed by 2 bases and J by 6 bases, leaving 12 bases between them. From germline, CDR1 is SGHNT and CDR2 YYREEE (reference sequence).

The chain joins TRBV28 to TRBJ1-5; no clear D. CDR1 is MDHEN, CDR2 SYDVKM, per germline. This CDR3 spans 14 amino acids. V was shortened by 5 bases and J by 4 bases, with 12 bases between the two germline ends. CDR3 DNA: TGTGCCAGCAGTATTATCCGGGGTAATCAGCCCCAGCATTTT. Its translation is CASSIIRGNQPQHF.

This clone was detected a few times. The CDR3 sequence is CASITGVHGYTF. The CDR3 region has the DNA TGTGCCAGCATTACAGGCGTCCATGGCTACACCTTC. The rearrangement uses TRBV6-1 and TRBJ1-2; perhaps TRBD1 as D (5 bases). V shed 7 bases and J shed 6 bases, with 12 bases lying between them. The CDR3 contains 12 residues. Germline loops: CDR1 MNHNS, CDR2 SASEGT.

The rearrangement uses TRBV6-5 and TRBJ2-7; D is possibly TRBD2 (6 bases). The ends were cut back, 5 bases at V and 6 bases at J, with 17 bases in the middle. CDR3 length: 14 amino acids. Germline V gives CDR1 MNHEY, CDR2 SVGAGI. The CDR3 DNA follows: TGTGCCAGCAGTCGGGGGACCCCAGCTTTCGAGCAGTACTTC. Amino acid sequence: CASSRGTPAFEQYF.

The rearrangement links TRBV7-8 to TRBJ1-4; D might be TRBD1 (6 bases). The CDR3 runs to 13 residues. CDR1 SGHVS and CDR2 FQNEAQ come from the germline V gene. V lost 5 bases and J lost 7, with 11 bases in between. The CDR3 region is CASSPGGGEKLFF. Written as DNA, the CDR3 is TGTGCCAGCAGCCCCGGGGGCGGTGAAAAACTGTTTTTT.

The CDR3: CASSLFRSRAYGYTF. CDR3 bases: TGTGCCAGCAGCTTGTTTCGTTCTCGCGCCTATGGCTACACCTTC. V is TRBV5-4 and J is TRBJ1-2; D is undetermined. CDR3 length: 15 amino acids. Trimming took off 1 base at V and 4 bases at J, with 14 bases between the two ends. Germline V lookup: CDR1 SGHNT, CDR2 YYREEE (reference sequence).

The chain joins TRBV5-4 to TRBJ2-7, with D possibly being TRBD2 (6 bases). The germline V gene has CDR1 SGHNT and CDR2 YYREEE (reference sequence). This CDR3 is built from 13 residues. Trimming pared 4 bases from V and 9 bases from J, leaving 17 bases between. The CDR3 nucleotides read TGTGCCAGCAGCAATGCAGGAGGGCCAGGGCAGTACTTC. Its protein is CASSNAGGPGQYF. Looking up the rest from reference TRBV5-4 and TRBJ2-7 gives the full variable domain: ETGVTQSPTHLIKTRGQQVTLRCSSQSGHNTVSWYQQALGQGPQFIFQYYREEENGRGNFPPRFSGLQFPNYSSELNVNALELDDSALYLCASSNAGGPGQYFGPGTRLTVT.

The chain joins TRBV9 to TRBJ2-2; no firm D call. Germline values: CDR1 SGDLS, CDR2 YYNGEE. Trimming left V 1 base short and J 4 bases short, with 5 bases between. This CDR3 comprises 13 residues. CDR3 sequence: CASSVTSTGELFF. Written as DNA, the CDR3 is TGTGCCAGCAGCGTAACGAGCACCGGGGAGCTGTTTTTT.

V gene TRBV6-5 combines with J gene TRBJ2-7; possible D gene TRBD1, 6 bases. The V gene lost 5 bases and the J gene lost 3 bases, with 14 bases spanning the gap. Germline V lookup: CDR1 MNHEY, CDR2 SVGAGI. The CDR3 covers 14 residues. This chain's CDR3 is CASSQTSRGYEQYF. The CDR3 DNA follows: TGTGCCAGCAGTCAGACCTCCAGGGGCTACGAGCAGTACTTC.

CDR3 loop: CASSQGGPIIRDEQYF. The CDR3 region has the DNA TGCGCCAGCAGCCAAGGGGGTCCTATTATTCGGGACGAGCAGTACTTC. V usage is TRBV4-1 and J usage is TRBJ2-5; D gene unclear. The J call could be wrong; TRBJ2-7 is a better fit for the DNA end. The CDR3 consists of 16 residues. Looked up from germline, CDR1 is MGHRA and CDR2 is YSYEKL.

The genes are TRBV5-4 and TRBJ2-5, with unresolved D. Germline CDR1 and CDR2: SGHNT and YYREEE (reference sequence). The length of the CDR3 is 17 residues. V was cut by 0 bases and J by 6 bases, with 21 bases left in between. Here the CDR3 DNA reads TGTGCCAGCAGCTTGGCGGCCGGTTTTGGGCCAGGAAAGACCCAGTACTTC. Protein: CASSLAAGFGPGKTQYF. Based on the CDR3 plus reference TRBV5-4 and TRBJ2-5, the full variable domain is ETGVTQSPTHLIKTRGQQVTLRCSSQSGHNTVSWYQQALGQGPQFIFQYYREEENGRGNFPPRFSGLQFPNYSSELNVNALELDDSALYLCASSLAAGFGPGKTQYFGPGTRLLVL.

J is TRBJ2-1 and V is TRBV18; TRBD2 agrees at 8 bases. Germline values: CDR1 KGHSH, CDR2 LQKENI. V dropped 3 bases and J dropped 7; count of bases not matched to a gene: 8. The CDR3 totals 15 residues. The CDR3 region has the DNA TGTGCCAGCTCACCCACTAGCGGAGGGGGTAATGAGCAGTTCTTC. It specifies CASSPTSGGGNEQFF.

The chain uses TRBV28 and TRBJ2-2, with D perhaps TRBD2 (6 bases). CDR3 length: 17 amino acids. V shed 3 bases and J shed 7 bases, with 21 bases lying between them. Germline V gene sequence: CDR1 MDHEN, CDR2 SYDVKM. CDR3 sequence (DNA): TGTGCCAGCAGTTTGAGGCGGGATACATACGTGGGCGGGGAGCTGTTTTTT. Residues: CASSLRRDTYVGGELFF.

The V gene is TRBV10-1, the J gene TRBJ1-3; maybe TRBD1 (5 bases). V was clipped by 7 bases and J by 4 bases, with 11 bases between them. The CDR3 spans 13 residues. Germline CDR1 reads WNHNN; CDR2 reads SYGVQD (reference sequence). The CDR3 spells CASTGTAGNTIYF. DNA of the CDR3: TGCGCCAGCACCGGGACCGCCGGAAACACCATATATTTT.

The chain joins TRBV4-1 to TRBJ1-2; perhaps TRBD1 as D (6 bases). Trimming took 3 bases from V and 6 from J, leaving 14 bases between them. Per germline, CDR1 MGHRA and CDR2 YSYEKL. The CDR3 spans 14 residues. The CDR3 sequence is CASSHRGANDGYTF. CDR3 DNA: TGCGCCAGCAGCCATCGGGGGGCAAACGATGGCTACACCTTC.

The rearrangement joins TRBV7-9 to TRBJ2-2; weak D call: TRBD1 (6 bases). Germline CDR1 is SEHNR and CDR2 is FQNEAQ (reference sequence). The CDR3 contains 16 residues. V was trimmed by 2 bases and J by 5 bases, leaving 15 bases between them. The CDR3 sequence: CASSLYEGVTTGELFF. CDR3 nucleotide sequence: TGTGCCAGCAGCTTATACGAGGGGGTAACTACCGGGGAGCTGTTTTTT.

The gene calls are TRBV29-1 and TRBJ2-1; D possibly corresponds to TRBD2 (6 bases). CDR1 and CDR2 from the germline V gene are SQVTM and ANQGSEA. This CDR3 is built from 12 residues. Trimming stripped 6 bases from V and 7 bases from J, with 13 bases between. The CDR3 bases are TGCAGCGTGGCGGGATCTGAGAATGAGCAGTTCTTC. It is translated as CSVAGSENEQFF.

The V gene is TRBV2, the J gene TRBJ1-5; the D gene is possibly TRBD1 (6 bases). The ends were cut back, 2 bases at V and 8 bases at J, with 16 bases in the middle. The CDR3 is made up of 15 amino acids. The germline V gene has CDR1 SNHLY and CDR2 FYNNEI. The CDR3 spells CASSESTGRREPQHF. The CDR3 nucleotides are TGTGCCAGCAGTGAAAGTACAGGGAGAAGGGAGCCCCAGCATTTT.

The chain recombines TRBV29-1 with TRBJ1-3; D is undetermined. The germline V and J ends were trimmed by 3 bases and 0 bases, with 15 bases remaining between them. Germline CDR1 reads SQVTM; CDR2 reads ANQGSEA. CDR3 size: 16 residues. The CDR3 DNA follows: TGCAGCGTTGACCATATTGGAGTCAACTCTGGAAACACCATATATTTT. This sequence encodes CSVDHIGVNSGNTIYF.

This rearrangement joins TRBV7-3 to TRBJ2-1; 12 bases are shared with TRBD2. CDR1 is SGHTA, CDR2 FQGTGA, per germline. The length of the CDR3 is 15 residues. With V trimmed by 4 bases and J by 7 bases, 5 bases remained unmatched. The CDR3 loop reads CASSSLAGGGNEQFF. The CDR3 region has the DNA TGTGCCAGCAGCTCACTAGCGGGAGGCGGAAATGAGCAGTTCTTC.

The rearrangement uses TRBV9 and TRBJ1-3; D not resolved. The CDR3 totals 14 residues. Per germline, CDR1 SGDLS and CDR2 YYNGEE. The V and J ends lost 3 bases and 0 bases respectively, with 7 bases between them. CDR3 coding DNA: TGTGCCAGCAGCGAACGCATCTCTGGAAACACCATATATTTT. Translation gives CASSERISGNTIYF. Together with reference TRBV9 and TRBJ1-3, the CDR3 gives the full variable domain: DSGVTQTPKHLITATGQRVTLRCSPRSGDLSVYWYQQSLDQGLQFLIQYYNGEERAKGNILERFSAQQFPDLHSELNLSSLELGDSALYFCASSERISGNTIYFGEGSWLTVV.

The J gene is TRBJ1-2, the V gene TRBV28, with 7 bases fitting TRBD1. J lost 1 base, V lost 4 bases, and 6 bases had no gene match. This CDR3 is built from 15 residues. Germline V gene lookup returns CDR1 MDHEN and CDR2 SYDVKM. CDR3 residues: CASSSTGINNYGYTF. The DNA for the CDR3 is TGTGCCAGCAGTTCGACAGGGATTAATAACTATGGCTACACCTTC.

This clone has just one count. The rearrangement uses TRBV27 and TRBJ1-2, with 7 positions matching TRBD1. The trim removed 6 bases at V and 3 bases at J, leaving 7 bases unmatched. This CDR3 is built from 14 residues. Germline lookup yields CDR1 MNHEY and CDR2 SMNVEV (reference sequence). CDR3 DNA sequence: TGTGCCAGCAGAACAGGGGTTGCTGACTATGGCTACACCTTC. Amino acids: CASRTGVADYGYTF.

This chain uses TRBV2 with TRBJ2-1; no clear D. Germline loops: CDR1 SNHLY, CDR2 FYNNEI. Trimming left V 6 bases short and J 2 bases short, with 11 bases between. This CDR3 spans 14 amino acids. CDR3 nucleotide sequence: TGTGCCAGCAGGGGGTCTAGTCCCTACAATGAGCAGTTCTTC. It is translated as CASRGSSPYNEQFF.

This chain connects TRBV7-2 to TRBJ2-5; D gene ambiguous. Trimming stripped 1 base from V and 1 base from J, with 7 bases between. The V gene's germline CDR1 is SGHTA and CDR2 FQGNSA. The CDR3 is 14 residues long. For the CDR3, the DNA is TGTGCCAGCAGCTTAGTACTCGCCCAAGAGACCCAGTACTTC. It translates to CASSLVLAQETQYF.

The chain joins TRBV28 to TRBJ1-1; D remains ambiguous. The CDR3 sequence is 14 residues long. Deletions cut 4 bases from V and 1 base from J, with 10 bases between. Germline CDR1 and CDR2: MDHEN and SYDVKM. DNA for the CDR3: TGTGCCAGCAGTTCCCCCGGTGAGAACACTGAAGCTTTCTTT. It yields the protein CASSSPGENTEAFF. Variable domain in full (rest from reference TRBV28 and TRBJ1-1): DVKVTQSSRYLVKRTGEKVFLECVQDMDHENMFWYRQDPGLGLRLIYFSYDVKMKEKGDIPEGYSVSREKKERFSLILESASTNQTSMYLCASSSPGENTEAFFGQGTRLTVV.

This rearrangement joins TRBV10-1 to TRBJ2-3; 10 bases match TRBD1. V trimming: 2 bases; J trimming: 2 bases; junction bases outside the gene matches: 1. The CDR3 length is 15 residues. From germline, CDR1 is WNHNN and CDR2 SYGVQD (reference sequence). The CDR3 reads CASSEGQGVTDTQYF. Written as DNA, the CDR3 is TGCGCCAGCAGTGAGGGACAGGGGGTCACAGATACGCAGTATTTT.